The 4 T cell receptor beta chains listed next were all sequenced from one sample in a study of PD-1 blockade in classical Hodgkin lymphoma. Sequencing used immunoSEQ multiplex PCR; TCRdb keeps in-frame clones, though not all of them. The top ten clones hold approximately 13% of a sample with tens of thousands of clones, around 87% of them seen once. The sample's time point: cycle 4 day 1 (C4D1), after less than 7 weeks of nivolumab. Every one of the patients relapsed after autologous stem cell transplantation (brentuximab vedotin exposure was variable). Sequenced material: peripheral blood mononuclear cells (PBMCs), taken before the fourth cycle of nivolumab. These receptors all come from a human donor with classical Hodgkin lymphoma.

The V and J genes are TRBV5-4 and TRBJ2-3, with 8 bases identical to TRBD1. The CDR3 spans 16 residues. Trimming cost V 4 bases and J 3 bases; bases outside gene matches: 10. Germline lookup yields CDR1 SGHNT and CDR2 YYREEE (reference sequence). The CDR3 region is CASSGGRQGITDTQYF. CDR3 nucleotides: TGTGCCAGCAGCGGGGGGAGACAGGGGATAACAGATACGCAGTATTTT.

A few counts support this clone. The gene calls are TRBV2 and TRBJ1-2; 10 nucleotides align to TRBD1. This CDR3 spans 14 amino acids. V shed 5 bases and J 5 bases; nucleotides not matched to a gene: 5. Germline V gene lookup returns CDR1 SNHLY and CDR2 FYNNEI. CDR3 DNA sequence: TGTGCCAGCAGTCGACAGGGGGCGCGTTATGGCTACACCTTC. This sequence encodes CASSRQGARYGYTF.

V gene TRBV7-9 combines with J gene TRBJ2-7, with D possibly being TRBD1 (6 bases). This CDR3 is 16 amino acids long. V dropped 5 bases and J dropped 0 bases, with 17 bases sitting between them. Looked up from germline, CDR1 is SEHNR and CDR2 is FQNEAQ (reference sequence). The CDR3 sequence is CASSPKQGIFSYEQYF. CDR3 bases: TGTGCCAGCAGCCCGAAGCAGGGGATCTTCTCCTACGAGCAGTACTTC.

The DNA for the CDR3 is TGTGCCAGCAGTGGGAGGGGTGACACCGGGGAGCTGTTTTTT. Amino acid sequence: CASSGRGDTGELFF. This chain joins TRBV2 and TRBJ2-2; maybe TRBD2 (6 bases). CDR1 is SNHLY and CDR2 is FYNNEI in the germline V gene. The V end was cut by 4 bases, the J end by 3 bases, with 9 bases between. This CDR3 region has 14 residues.